One sample yielded the 11 T cell receptor beta chains listed below, sequenced in a study of T cell responses to AZD1222 COVID-19 vaccine. TCRdb keeps only in-frame clones here, not all; method: immunoSEQ multiplex PCR. The table has 100,000 to 120,000 clones, 70% to 90% seen once. Here the sequenced sample was peripheral blood, taken on day 0 of AZD1222 vaccination. Receptors were obtained from an adult in good health.

This chain uses TRBV9 with TRBJ1-3; TRBD1 might be the D (6 bases). V was pared by 3 bases and J by 0 bases, with 10 bases between. This CDR3 spans 15 amino acids. Germline-derived CDR1 and CDR2 are SGDLS and YYNGEE. The DNA for the CDR3 is TGTGCCAGCAGCGCCACAGGGACCTCTGGAAACACCATATATTTT. Translation: CASSATGTSGNTIYF.

The V gene is TRBV6-5, the J gene TRBJ2-5, with 7 positions matching TRBD1. V gave up 5 bases and J gave up 3 bases; unmatched junction bases: 6. Germline assignment: CDR1 MNHEY and CDR2 SVGAGI. The CDR3 runs 14 residues. CDR3 coding DNA: TGTGCCAGCAGTCACGGGACAGTTGAAGAGACCCAGTACTTC. This gives the protein CASSHGTVEETQYF.

V gene TRBV3-1 (or the pseudogene TRBV3-2) combines with J gene TRBJ2-7; a possible D gene is TRBD1 (6 bases). Germline loops: CDR1 LGHDT, CDR2 YNNKEL (reference sequence). The CDR3 is 14 residues long. V shed 4 bases and J shed 2 bases, with 12 bases lying between them. DNA of the CDR3: TGTGCCAGCAGCCTCTGGGACACCCCCTACGAGCAGTACTTC. It encodes CASSLWDTPYEQYF.

The V call is TRBV2, the J call TRBJ2-7; D might be TRBD2 (5 bases). Trimming removed 2 bases at V and 2 bases at J, with 13 bases between. Germline loops: CDR1 SNHLY, CDR2 FYNNEI. The CDR3 length is 15 residues. Here the CDR3 reads CASSENGGSTYEQYF. The CDR3 nucleotides read TGTGCCAGCAGTGAAAACGGCGGGTCCACCTACGAGCAGTACTTC.

The chain uses TRBV5-1 and TRBJ2-1, with D possibly called TRBD1 or TRBD2 (5 bases each). V was cut by 9 bases and J by 2 bases, with 12 bases left in between. CDR1 and CDR2 (germline): SGHRS, YFSETQ. The CDR3 consists of 13 residues. The DNA for the CDR3 is TGCGCCACCGGGACCAGCCCCTACAATGAGCAGTTCTTC. Its protein is CATGTSPYNEQFF.

The chain recombines TRBV18 with TRBJ2-7, with 8 nucleotides matching TRBD1. The V and J ends lost 4 bases and 3 bases, in that order; junction bases with no gene match: 8. The CDR3 is 15 residues long. Germline values: CDR1 KGHSH, CDR2 LQKENI. The CDR3 DNA follows: TGTGCCAGCTCACAGGGACAGGACCCCATCTACGAGCAGTACTTC. Amino acid sequence: CASSQGQDPIYEQYF.

The chain is built from TRBV7-8 and TRBJ2-3; 7 positions agree with TRBD1. V lost 3 bases and J lost 2; bases outside the gene matches: 5. This CDR3 comprises 15 residues. CDR1 is SGHVS, CDR2 FQNEAQ, per germline. The chain's CDR3 is CASSLAGQVTDTQYF. CDR3 sequence (DNA): TGTGCCAGCAGCTTGGCTGGACAGGTCACAGATACGCAGTATTTT.

The chain employs TRBV29-1 and TRBJ2-2; D gene uncertain. Germline V gene data show CDR1 as SQVTM and CDR2 as ANQGSEA. The V gene lost 4 bases and the J gene lost 7 bases, with 7 bases spanning the gap. CDR3 length equals 11 residues. For the CDR3, the DNA is TGCAGCGTTGTCCCGCGCGGGGAGCTGTTTTTT. It codes for CSVVPRGELFF.

This clone has only one observation. The rearrangement uses TRBV6-6 and TRBJ1-2; the match to TRBD1 covers 9 bases. Germline CDR1 reads MNHNY; CDR2 reads SVGAGI (reference sequence). After removal of 6 bases from V and 8 bases from J, the junction contained 1 base not matched to a gene. The CDR3 sequence is 11 residues long. This chain's CDR3 is CASRTGGGYTF. In DNA, the CDR3 is TGTGCCAGCAGAACAGGGGGCGGCTACACCTTC.

This rearrangement joins TRBV28 to TRBJ2-2; 12 nucleotides match TRBD1. Germline assignment: CDR1 MDHEN and CDR2 SYDVKM. The J segment lost 5 bases and the V segment lost 6 bases, leaving 4 bases of the junction unmatched. The CDR3 consists of 15 residues. CDR3 sequence reads: CASRGTGGRTGELFF. The DNA of the CDR3 is TGTGCCAGCAGGGGGACAGGGGGCCGGACCGGGGAGCTGTTTTTT.

The rearrangement joins TRBV3-1 (or the pseudogene TRBV3-2) to TRBJ2-3; TRBD1 matches 8 bases. This CDR3 has 17 residues. V was clipped by 2 bases and J by 6 bases; unmatched bases: 13. Germline CDR1 reads LGHDT; CDR2 reads YNNKEL (reference sequence). CDR3 bases: TGTGCCAGCAGCCAAACCTTGGACAGGGTGAATAGGGATACGCAGTATTTT. Its translation: CASSQTLDRVNRDTQYF.